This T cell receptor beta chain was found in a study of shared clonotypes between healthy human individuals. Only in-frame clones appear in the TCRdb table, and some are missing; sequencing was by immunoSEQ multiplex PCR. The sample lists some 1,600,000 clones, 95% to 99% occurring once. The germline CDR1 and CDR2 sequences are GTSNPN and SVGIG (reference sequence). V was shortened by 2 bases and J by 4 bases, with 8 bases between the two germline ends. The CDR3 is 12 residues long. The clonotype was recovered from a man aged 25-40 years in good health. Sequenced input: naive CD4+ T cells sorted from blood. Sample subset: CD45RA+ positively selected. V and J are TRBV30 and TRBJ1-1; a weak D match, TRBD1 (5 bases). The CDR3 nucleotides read TGTGCCTGGAGTCGACAGTTCACTGAAGCTTTCTTT. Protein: CAWSRQFTEAFF.